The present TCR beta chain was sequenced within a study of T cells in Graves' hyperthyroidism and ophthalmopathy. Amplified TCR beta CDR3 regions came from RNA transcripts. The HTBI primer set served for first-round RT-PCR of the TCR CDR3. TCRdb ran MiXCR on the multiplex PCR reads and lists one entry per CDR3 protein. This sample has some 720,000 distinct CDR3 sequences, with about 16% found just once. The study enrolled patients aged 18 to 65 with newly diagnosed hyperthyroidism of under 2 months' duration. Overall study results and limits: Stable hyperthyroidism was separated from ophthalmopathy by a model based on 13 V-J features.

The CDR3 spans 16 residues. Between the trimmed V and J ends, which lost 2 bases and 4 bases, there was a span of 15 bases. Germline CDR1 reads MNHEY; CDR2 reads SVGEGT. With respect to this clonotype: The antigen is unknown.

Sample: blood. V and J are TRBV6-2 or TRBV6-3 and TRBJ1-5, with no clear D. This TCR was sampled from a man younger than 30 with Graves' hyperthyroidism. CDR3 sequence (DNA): TGTGCCAGCAGTTACACCCCGACGGAGGGTAATCAGCCCCAGCATTTT. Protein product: CASSYTPTEGNQPQHF.